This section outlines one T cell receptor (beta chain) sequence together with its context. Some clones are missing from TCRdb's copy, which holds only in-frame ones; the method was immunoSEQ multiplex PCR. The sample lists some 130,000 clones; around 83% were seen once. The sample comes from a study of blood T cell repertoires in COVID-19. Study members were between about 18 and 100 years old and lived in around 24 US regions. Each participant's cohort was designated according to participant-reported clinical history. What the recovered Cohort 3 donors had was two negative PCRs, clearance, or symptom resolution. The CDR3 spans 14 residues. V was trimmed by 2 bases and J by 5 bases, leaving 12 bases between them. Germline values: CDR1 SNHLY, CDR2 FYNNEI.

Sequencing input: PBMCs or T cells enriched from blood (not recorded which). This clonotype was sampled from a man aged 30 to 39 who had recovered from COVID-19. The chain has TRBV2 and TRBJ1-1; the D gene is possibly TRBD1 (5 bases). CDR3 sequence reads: CASSELGVKTEAFF. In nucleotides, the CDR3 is TGTGCCAGCAGTGAACTAGGGGTAAAAACTGAAGCTTTCTTT.